The clone carrying this T cell receptor (beta chain) showed up just a few times. Its antigen is still unknown. This sample is part of a study of T cell responses to AZD1222 COVID-19 vaccine. Study-level results: It was only six AZD1222 recipients who were seropositive at baseline.

Germline values: CDR1 MGHRA, CDR2 YSYEKL. This CDR3 region has 15 residues. Unmatched junction bases numbered 10, after V lost 5 bases and J lost 5 bases. Generated by immunoSEQ multiplex PCR, the TCRdb table keeps only in-frame clones and is missing some. The table shows 35,000 to 50,000 clones, with about 82% occurring only once. The source was peripheral blood, collected 28 days after the second dose of the MenACWY control vaccine. The sequence was collected from an adult who received the MenACWY meningococcal vaccine as a control. The V call is TRBV4-1, the J call TRBJ1-1; TRBD1 matches at 8 bases. In DNA, the CDR3 is TGCGCCAGCAGCACATCGACAGGGGTTCTAACTGAAGCTTTCTTT. Protein: CASSTSTGVLTEAFF.